The 27 T cell receptor beta chains reported below all come from one sample, sequenced in a study of T cells in localized non-small cell lung cancer (TCRdb year 2020). Preparation of the library involved the immunoSEQ multiplex PCR assay. Not all clones reach the TCRdb copy of this immuneACCESS table, which keeps in-frame sequences only. Checked studies attribute under half of the gap to unresolved V genes and leave the rest unexplained. For this sample there are about 59,000 clones; approximately 93% appear just once. The top ten hold approximately 20% of the sample. The material sequenced was peripheral blood, taken before any cancer treatment. These receptors were taken from a man aged 35 to 70 with stage I lung adenocarcinoma.

This chain uses TRBV5-4 with TRBJ2-1; no firm D call. V lost 4 bases and J 5 bases, leaving 7 bases between the germline ends. Germline CDR1 is SGHNT and CDR2 is YYREEE (reference sequence). The CDR3 runs to 12 residues. The CDR3 sequence is CASSHWDNEQFF. In nucleotides, the CDR3 is TGTGCCAGCAGCCACTGGGACAATGAGCAGTTCTTC.

The chain has TRBV7-3 and TRBJ2-1; TRBD2 aligns across 8 bases. After removal of 1 base from V and 3 bases from J, the junction contained 11 bases not matched to a gene. Germline values: CDR1 SGHTA, CDR2 FQGTGA. This CDR3 is built from 18 residues. The CDR3 nucleotides read TGTGCCAGCAGCTTAAACGGGGGGGCCACGGACCTCTACAATGAGCAGTTCTTC. This sequence encodes CASSLNGGATDLYNEQFF.

The genes are TRBV19 and TRBJ1-1; no firm D call. V lost 8 bases, J lost 4 bases, and 8 bases lay in between. CDR1 is LNHDA, CDR2 SQIVND, per germline (reference sequence). This CDR3 spans 11 amino acids. The CDR3 DNA sequence: TGTGCCAGTCCCCGCCGCACTGAAGCTTTCTTT. It yields the protein CASPRRTEAFF.

The chain combines TRBV29-1 with TRBJ1-5, with D unresolved. CDR1 SQVTM and CDR2 ANQGSEA come from the germline V gene. The CDR3 runs to 12 residues. With 0 bases removed from V and 9 bases from J, the gap between germline ends came to 9 bases. The CDR3 loop is CSVEEGDGPQHF. CDR3 DNA sequence: TGCAGCGTTGAAGAGGGCGACGGGCCCCAGCATTTT.

This chain links TRBV5-1 with TRBJ2-7; D is perhaps TRBD2 (6 bases). This CDR3 is built from 14 residues. CDR1 and CDR2 from the germline V gene are SGHRS and YFSETQ. Between the trimmed V and J ends, which lost 0 bases and 2 bases, there was a span of 9 bases. The CDR3 loop reads CASSLGLGTYEQYF. CDR3 sequence (DNA): TGCGCCAGCAGCTTGGGACTAGGTACCTACGAGCAGTACTTC.

At least ten counts were recorded for this clone. The V and J genes are TRBV15 and TRBJ1-1, with a tentative D call TRBD1 (6 bases). Germline lookup yields CDR1 LNHNV and CDR2 YYDKDF (reference sequence). V gave up 3 bases and J gave up 4 bases, with 12 bases separating them. CDR3 length: 14 amino acids. The CDR3 loop is CATSSHREGTEAFF. The DNA for the CDR3 is TGTGCCACCAGCAGCCACAGGGAAGGCACTGAAGCTTTCTTT.

This chain connects TRBV30 to TRBJ2-1; D is unresolved. CDR3 length: 14 residues. Germline CDR1 and CDR2: GTSNPN and SVGIG (reference sequence). Between the trimmed V and J ends, which lost 1 base and 4 bases, there was a span of 11 bases. DNA for the CDR3: TGTGCCTGGAGTGCGTTAAGTATTTACAATGAGCAGTTCTTC. Its translation is CAWSALSIYNEQFF. The full variable domain, in which reference TRBV30 and TRBJ2-1 provide the parts outside the CDR3, is SQTIHQWPATLVQPVGSPLSLECTVEGTSNPNLYWYRQAAGRGLQLLFYSVGIGQISSEVPQNLSASRPQDRQFILSSKKLLLSDSGFYLCAWSALSIYNEQFFGPGTRLTVL.

The chain combines TRBV4-1 with TRBJ1-1, with D uncertain. CDR3 length: 15 amino acids. Germline loops: CDR1 MGHRA, CDR2 YSYEKL. V shed 2 bases and J shed 0 bases, with 10 bases lying between them. The CDR3 loop is CASSQSDWLNTEAFF. DNA for the CDR3: TGCGCCAGCAGCCAATCCGACTGGTTGAACACTGAAGCTTTCTTT.

The CDR3 loop is CASSSPGQGNYGYTF. The CDR3 bases are TGTGCCAGCAGTTCCCCCGGACAGGGGAACTATGGCTACACCTTC. The rearrangement links TRBV28 to TRBJ1-2; 9 bases map to TRBD1. The trim removed 4 bases at V and 2 bases at J, leaving 5 bases unmatched. Germline loops: CDR1 MDHEN, CDR2 SYDVKM. The CDR3 totals 15 residues.

The chain joins TRBV10-3 to TRBJ2-1, with D possibly being TRBD1 (6 bases). This CDR3 contains 14 residues. V lost 10 bases, J lost 5 bases, and 18 bases lay in between. CDR1 is ENHRY and CDR2 is SYGVKD in the germline V gene. The CDR3: CATTGQGQNNEQFF. The CDR3 DNA follows: TGTGCCACCACAGGCCAGGGGCAAAACAATGAGCAGTTCTTC.

The chain combines TRBV15 with TRBJ2-5, with 9 bases aligning to TRBD2. The CDR3 consists of 18 residues. The germline V gene has CDR1 LNHNV and CDR2 YYDKDF (reference sequence). V trimming: 0 bases; J trimming: 5 bases; junction bases outside the gene matches: 13. DNA of the CDR3: TGTGCCACCAGCAGAGATTTGTTTAGCGGGAGTGGCGGGGAGACCCAGTACTTC. Translation: CATSRDLFSGSGGETQYF.

This chain uses TRBV9 with TRBJ2-3, with D perhaps TRBD2 (6 bases). The CDR3 length is 16 residues. Trimming removed 0 bases from V and 2 bases from J, with 13 bases in between. CDR1 and CDR2 from the germline V gene are SGDLS and YYNGEE. CDR3 protein: CASSVAVGGYTDTQYF. DNA of the CDR3: TGTGCCAGCAGCGTAGCTGTGGGGGGATACACAGATACGCAGTATTTT.

The J gene is TRBJ1-1, the V gene TRBV11-3, with D perhaps matching TRBD1 (5 bases). CDR1 and CDR2 (germline): SGHNT, YENEEA. There are 16 residues in the CDR3. The germline V and J ends were trimmed by 0 bases and 0 bases, with 11 bases remaining between them. The CDR3 coding sequence is TGTGCCAGCAGCTTAGATCCGACAGTCGTGAACACTGAAGCTTTCTTT. Amino acids: CASSLDPTVVNTEAFF.

V usage is TRBV5-6 and J usage is TRBJ1-1, with 10 bases fitting TRBD1. From germline, CDR1 is SGHDT and CDR2 YYEEEE. J lost 7 bases, V lost 5 bases, and 5 bases had no gene match. CDR3 length: 13 residues. The CDR3 region is CASRTGGAGEAFF. In DNA form, the CDR3 reads TGTGCCAGCAGGACAGGGGGCGCAGGTGAAGCTTTCTTT.

The chain has TRBV6-4 and TRBJ2-3, with TRBD2 identical over 12 bases. This CDR3 comprises 14 residues. V lost 4 bases to trimming and J lost 5 bases; unmatched junction nucleotides: 1. Germline V lookup: CDR1 MRHNA, CDR2 SNTAGT. This chain's CDR3 is CASSAGLAGDTQYF. The CDR3, as DNA: TGTGCCAGCAGTGCGGGACTAGCGGGAGATACGCAGTATTTT.

The V call is TRBV6-4, the J call TRBJ2-3; possibly TRBD2 for D (5 bases). Between the trimmed V and J ends, which lost 5 bases and 0 bases, there was a span of 12 bases. The CDR3 covers 15 residues. Germline CDR1 MRHNA, CDR2 SNTAGT. The CDR3 loop is CASSLEAASTDTQYF. Here the CDR3 DNA reads TGTGCCAGCAGTCTGGAGGCAGCTAGCACAGATACGCAGTATTTT.

This clone was detected once. V gene TRBV11-1 combines with J gene TRBJ2-7; 7 bases map to TRBD2. CDR3 size: 14 residues. The germline gives CDR1 SGHAT, CDR2 FQDESV (reference sequence). Trimming cost V 5 bases and J 4 bases; bases outside gene matches: 8. This CDR3 reads CASSRDGGRYEQYF. CDR3 DNA sequence: TGTGCCAGCAGCCGGGACGGGGGGAGGTACGAGCAGTACTTC.

The gene calls are TRBV18 and TRBJ2-1; 7 nucleotides line up with TRBD2. The trim removed 2 bases at V and 6 bases at J, leaving 7 bases unmatched. The CDR3 contains 15 residues. In germline, CDR1 is KGHSH, CDR2 LQKENI. The CDR3 spells CASSPGAGEGNEQFF. In DNA, the CDR3 is TGTGCCAGCTCACCAGGGGCGGGAGAGGGCAATGAGCAGTTCTTC.

The chain uses TRBV9 and TRBJ1-1; D possibly corresponds to TRBD1 (5 bases). The V end lost 0 bases, the J end lost 3 bases, and 12 bases lay between the germline ends. The CDR3 has 15 residues. CDR1 and CDR2 from the germline V gene are SGDLS and YYNGEE. CDR3 residues: CASSVGVGGYTEAFF. The CDR3 DNA reads as TGTGCCAGCAGCGTAGGCGTCGGGGGTTACACTGAAGCTTTCTTT.

The chain combines TRBV7-2 with TRBJ2-4; 7 positions agree with TRBD2. In germline, CDR1 is SGHTA, CDR2 FQGNSA. The V and J ends lost 1 base and 6 bases, in that order; junction bases with no gene match: 3. The CDR3 loop spans 14 amino acids. The CDR3 loop reads CASSLGGGGNIQYF. As DNA, the CDR3 is TGTGCCAGCAGCTTAGGGGGCGGGGGAAACATTCAGTACTTC.

The V call is TRBV7-9, the J call TRBJ2-1; 10 nucleotides agree with TRBD2. This CDR3 region has 16 residues. After removal of 3 bases from V and 8 bases from J, the junction contained 10 bases not matched to a gene. The V gene's germline CDR1 is SEHNR and CDR2 FQNEAQ (reference sequence). Here the CDR3 reads CASSFPEGGTSDEQFF. CDR3 in DNA: TGTGCCAGCAGCTTTCCCGAGGGGGGGACTAGCGATGAGCAGTTCTTC.

The chain uses TRBV29-1 and TRBJ1-1, with D possibly matching TRBD1 (5 bases). CDR1 and CDR2 from the germline V gene are SQVTM and ANQGSEA. Trimming pared 8 bases from V and 1 base from J, leaving 17 bases between. This CDR3 is built from 14 residues. CDR3 in DNA: TGCAGCTTCCTCGGCAGGGAATGGAACACTGAAGCTTTCTTT. Translated, it gives CSFLGREWNTEAFF. The full variable domain, with the rest looked up from reference TRBV29-1 and TRBJ1-1, is SAVISQKPSRDICQRGTSLTIQCQVDSQVTMMFWYRQQPGQSLTLIATANQGSEATYESGFVIDKFPISRPNLTFSTLTVSNMSPEDSSIYLCSFLGREWNTEAFFGQGTRLTVV.

This clone was detected once. The V and J genes are TRBV7-6 and TRBJ2-7; no clear D gene. CDR1 and CDR2 from the germline V gene are SGHVS and FNYEAQ. V lost 1 base and J 7 bases, leaving 17 bases between the germline ends. The CDR3 has 15 residues. The CDR3 DNA sequence: TGTGCCAGCAGCTTAGAGGCGACCCGAGACTGGGAGCAGTACTTC. This translates into CASSLEATRDWEQYF.

V and J are TRBV7-2 and TRBJ2-1; 12 nucleotides align to TRBD2. The V gene's germline CDR1 is SGHTA and CDR2 FQGNSA. The length of the CDR3 is 19 residues. V shed 3 bases and J 2 bases; nucleotides not matched to a gene: 11. CDR3 sequence reads: CASSFKALAGGVTYNEQFF. CDR3 sequence (DNA): TGTGCCAGCAGCTTTAAGGCACTAGCGGGAGGAGTAACCTACAATGAGCAGTTCTTC.

This clone was picked up one time. The rearrangement links TRBV28 to TRBJ1-5, with unresolved D. Trimming left V 4 bases short and J 0 bases short, with 16 bases between. CDR1 and CDR2 (germline): MDHEN, SYDVKM. The CDR3 loop spans 17 amino acids. CDR3 coding DNA: TGTGCCAGCAGTTCACCTCCCTTTAGGAATAGCAATCAGCCCCAGCATTTT. It encodes CASSSPPFRNSNQPQHF.

The V call is TRBV5-1, the J call TRBJ2-3; D is perhaps TRBD1 (5 bases). Trimming shortened V by 1 base and J by 0 bases, and 12 bases separated the two germline ends. Germline V lookup: CDR1 SGHRS, CDR2 YFSETQ. This CDR3 has 16 residues. The CDR3 region is CASSLSTGPSTDTQYF. The CDR3 DNA reads as TGCGCCAGCAGCTTGAGTACAGGTCCTAGCACAGATACGCAGTATTTT.

V and J are TRBV18 and TRBJ2-1; no definite D call. V was trimmed by 2 bases and J by 0 bases, leaving 11 bases between them. The CDR3 is made up of 16 amino acids. Germline V lookup: CDR1 KGHSH, CDR2 LQKENI. The CDR3 DNA is TGTGCCAGCTCACCAAAGAGAGCGTCCTCCTACAATGAGCAGTTCTTC. It translates to CASSPKRASSYNEQFF.